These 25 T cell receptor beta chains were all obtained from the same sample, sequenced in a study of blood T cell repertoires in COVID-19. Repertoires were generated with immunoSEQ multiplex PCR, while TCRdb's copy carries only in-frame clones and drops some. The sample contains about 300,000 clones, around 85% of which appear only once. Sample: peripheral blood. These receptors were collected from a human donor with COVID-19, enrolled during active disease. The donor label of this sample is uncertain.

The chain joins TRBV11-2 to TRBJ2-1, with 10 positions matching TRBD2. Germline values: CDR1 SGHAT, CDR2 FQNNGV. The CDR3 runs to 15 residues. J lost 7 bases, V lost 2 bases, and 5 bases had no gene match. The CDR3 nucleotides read TGTGCCAGCAGCTTACTAGCGGGAGTAGGGAATGAGCAGTTCTTC. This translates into CASSLLAGVGNEQFF.

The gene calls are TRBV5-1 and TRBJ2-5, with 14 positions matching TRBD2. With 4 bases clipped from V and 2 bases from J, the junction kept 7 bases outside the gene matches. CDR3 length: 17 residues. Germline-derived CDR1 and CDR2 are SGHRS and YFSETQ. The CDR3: CASSVGLAGVEQETQYF. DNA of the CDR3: TGCGCCAGCAGCGTGGGACTAGCGGGAGTGGAACAAGAGACCCAGTACTTC.

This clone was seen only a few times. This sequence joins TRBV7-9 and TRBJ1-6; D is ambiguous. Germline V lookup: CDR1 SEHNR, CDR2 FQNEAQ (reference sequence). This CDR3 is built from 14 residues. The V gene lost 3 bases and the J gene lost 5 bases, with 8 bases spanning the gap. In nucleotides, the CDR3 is TGTGCCAGCAGCTTGGGTCAGGATAATTCACCCCTCCACTTT. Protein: CASSLGQDNSPLHF.

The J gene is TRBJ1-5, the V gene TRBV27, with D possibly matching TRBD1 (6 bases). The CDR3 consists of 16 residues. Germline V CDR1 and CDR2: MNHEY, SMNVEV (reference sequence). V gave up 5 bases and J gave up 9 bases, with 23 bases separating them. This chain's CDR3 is CASSSRAQGPLGPQHF. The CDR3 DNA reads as TGTGCCAGCAGTAGCAGGGCGCAGGGGCCCCTGGGGCCCCAGCATTTT.

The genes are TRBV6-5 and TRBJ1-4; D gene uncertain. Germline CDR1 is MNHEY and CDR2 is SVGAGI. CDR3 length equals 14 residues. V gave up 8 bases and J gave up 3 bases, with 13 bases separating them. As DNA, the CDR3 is TGTGCCAGCGCGCGAGGGAACCCTAATGAAAAACTGTTTTTT. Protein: CASARGNPNEKLFF.

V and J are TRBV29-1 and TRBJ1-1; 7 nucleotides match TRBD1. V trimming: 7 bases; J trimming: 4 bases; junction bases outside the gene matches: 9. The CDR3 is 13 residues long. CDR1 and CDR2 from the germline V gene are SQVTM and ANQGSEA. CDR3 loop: CSASGGKGTEAFF. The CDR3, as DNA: TGCAGCGCCTCAGGGGGTAAGGGCACTGAAGCTTTCTTT.

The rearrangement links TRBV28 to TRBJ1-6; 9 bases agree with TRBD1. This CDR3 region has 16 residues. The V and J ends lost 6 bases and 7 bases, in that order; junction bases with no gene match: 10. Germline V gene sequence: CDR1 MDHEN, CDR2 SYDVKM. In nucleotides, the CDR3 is TGTGCCAGCAGAGTGCCACAGGGGGCGCGAAATTCACCCCTCCACTTT. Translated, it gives CASRVPQGARNSPLHF.

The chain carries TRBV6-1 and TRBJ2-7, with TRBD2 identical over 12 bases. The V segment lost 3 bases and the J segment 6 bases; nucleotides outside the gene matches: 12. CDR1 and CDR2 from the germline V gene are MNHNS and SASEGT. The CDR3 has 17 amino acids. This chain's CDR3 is CASSEALAGGPDPEQYF. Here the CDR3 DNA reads TGTGCCAGCAGTGAGGCGCTAGCGGGAGGGCCCGACCCCGAGCAGTACTTC.

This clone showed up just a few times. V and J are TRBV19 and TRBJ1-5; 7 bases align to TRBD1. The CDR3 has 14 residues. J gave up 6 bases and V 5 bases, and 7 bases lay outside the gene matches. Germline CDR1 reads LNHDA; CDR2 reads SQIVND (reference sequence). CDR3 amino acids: CASSSDRVGQPQHF. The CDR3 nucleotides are TGTGCCAGTAGTTCAGACAGGGTCGGTCAGCCCCAGCATTTT.

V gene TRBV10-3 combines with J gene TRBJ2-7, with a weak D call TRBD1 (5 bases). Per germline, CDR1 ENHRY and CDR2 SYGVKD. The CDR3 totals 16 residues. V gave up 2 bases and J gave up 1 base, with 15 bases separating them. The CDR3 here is CAISEMAGRNSYEQYF. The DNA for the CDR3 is TGTGCCATCAGTGAGATGGCAGGGCGTAATTCCTACGAGCAGTACTTC.

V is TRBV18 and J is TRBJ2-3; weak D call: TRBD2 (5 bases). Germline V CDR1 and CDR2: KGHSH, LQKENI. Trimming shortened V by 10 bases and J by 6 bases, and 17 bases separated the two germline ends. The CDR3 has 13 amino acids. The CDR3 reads CATCLAGPDTQYF. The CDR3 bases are TGTGCCACCTGTCTAGCCGGCCCGGATACGCAGTATTTT.

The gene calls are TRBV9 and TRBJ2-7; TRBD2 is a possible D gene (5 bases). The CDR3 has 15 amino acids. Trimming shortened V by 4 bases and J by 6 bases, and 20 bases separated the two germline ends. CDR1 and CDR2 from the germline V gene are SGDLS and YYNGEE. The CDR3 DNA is TGTGCCAGCAGCCCCCTAGCTAGTGGGAAGGCCGAGCAGTACTTC. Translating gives CASSPLASGKAEQYF.

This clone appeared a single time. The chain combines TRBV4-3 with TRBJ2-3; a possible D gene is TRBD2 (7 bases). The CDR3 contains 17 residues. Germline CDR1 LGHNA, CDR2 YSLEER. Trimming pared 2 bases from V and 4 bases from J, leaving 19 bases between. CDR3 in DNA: TGCGCCAGCAGCCAATCCCTGGGGGGCGGGAGCCCAGATACGCAGTATTTT. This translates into CASSQSLGGGSPDTQYF.

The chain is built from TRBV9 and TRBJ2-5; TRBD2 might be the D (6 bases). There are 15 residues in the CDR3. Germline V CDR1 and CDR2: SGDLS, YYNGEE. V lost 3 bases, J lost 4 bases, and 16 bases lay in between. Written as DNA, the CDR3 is TGTGCCAGCAGCGATACCGGGACTCCGGCAGAGACCCAGTACTTC. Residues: CASSDTGTPAETQYF. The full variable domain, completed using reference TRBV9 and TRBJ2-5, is DSGVTQTPKHLITATGQRVTLRCSPRSGDLSVYWYQQSLDQGLQFLIQYYNGEERAKGNILERFSAQQFPDLHSELNLSSLELGDSALYFCASSDTGTPAETQYFGPGTRLLVL.

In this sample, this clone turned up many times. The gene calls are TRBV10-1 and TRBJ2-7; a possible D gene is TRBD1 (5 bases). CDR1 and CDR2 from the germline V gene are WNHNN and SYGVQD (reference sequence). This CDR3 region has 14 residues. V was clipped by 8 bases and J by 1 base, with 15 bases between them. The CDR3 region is CASAADTHSYEQYF. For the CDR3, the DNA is TGCGCCAGCGCGGCGGACACGCATTCCTACGAGCAGTACTTC.

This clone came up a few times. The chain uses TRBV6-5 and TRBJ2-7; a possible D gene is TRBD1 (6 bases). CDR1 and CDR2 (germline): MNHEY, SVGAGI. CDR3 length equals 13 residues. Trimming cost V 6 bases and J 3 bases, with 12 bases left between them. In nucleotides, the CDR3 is TGTGCCAGCAGATGGACAGAACACTACGAGCAGTACTTC. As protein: CASRWTEHYEQYF.

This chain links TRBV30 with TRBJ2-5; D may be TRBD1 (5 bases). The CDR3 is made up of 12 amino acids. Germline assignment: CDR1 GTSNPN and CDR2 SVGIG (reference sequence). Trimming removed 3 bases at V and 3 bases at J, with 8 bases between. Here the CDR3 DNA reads TGTGCCTGGAGAGGGGCGAAAGAGACCCAGTACTTC. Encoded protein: CAWRGAKETQYF.

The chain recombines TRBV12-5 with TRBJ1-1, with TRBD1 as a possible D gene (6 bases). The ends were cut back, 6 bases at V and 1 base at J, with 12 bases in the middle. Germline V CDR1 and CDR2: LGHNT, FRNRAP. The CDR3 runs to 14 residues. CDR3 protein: CASGRLQGNTEAFF. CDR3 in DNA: TGTGCTAGTGGCCGCCTACAGGGGAACACTGAAGCTTTCTTT.

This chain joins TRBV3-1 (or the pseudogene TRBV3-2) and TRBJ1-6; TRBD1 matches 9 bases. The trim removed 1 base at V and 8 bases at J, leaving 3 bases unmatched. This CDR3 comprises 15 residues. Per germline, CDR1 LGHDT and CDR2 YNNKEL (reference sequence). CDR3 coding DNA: TGTGCCAGCAGCCAAGGGACAGGGGAGTATTCACCCCTCCACTTT. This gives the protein CASSQGTGEYSPLHF.

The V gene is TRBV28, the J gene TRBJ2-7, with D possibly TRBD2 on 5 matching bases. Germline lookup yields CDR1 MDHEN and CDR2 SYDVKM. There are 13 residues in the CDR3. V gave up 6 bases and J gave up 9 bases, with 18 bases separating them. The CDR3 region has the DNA TGTGCCAGCAGCCAACCGAGTCTAGCAGGGCAGTACTTC. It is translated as CASSQPSLAGQYF.

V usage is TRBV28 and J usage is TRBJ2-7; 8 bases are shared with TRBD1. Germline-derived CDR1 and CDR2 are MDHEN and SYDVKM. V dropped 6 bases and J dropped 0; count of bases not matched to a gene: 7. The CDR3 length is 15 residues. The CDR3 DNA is TGTGCCAGCAGATCCAGGGGGCCGGGCTCCTACGAGCAGTACTTC. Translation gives CASRSRGPGSYEQYF.

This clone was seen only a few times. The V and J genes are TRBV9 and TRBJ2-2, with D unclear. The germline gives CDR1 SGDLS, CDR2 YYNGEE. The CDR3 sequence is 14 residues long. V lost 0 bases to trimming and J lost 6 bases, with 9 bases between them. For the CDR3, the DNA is TGTGCCAGCAGCGTAGAGGTAGAGGCCGGGGAGCTGTTTTTT. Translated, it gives CASSVEVEAGELFF.

The CDR3 DNA reads as TGTGCCAGCAGCCTAGCGGGATATAACACCGGGGAGCTGTTTTTT. Its translation: CASSLAGYNTGELFF. The chain employs TRBV11-3 and TRBJ2-2, with 9 bases matching TRBD2. From germline, CDR1 is SGHNT and CDR2 YENEEA. The J segment lost 2 bases and the V segment lost 5 bases, leaving 3 bases of the junction unmatched. The CDR3 runs to 15 residues.

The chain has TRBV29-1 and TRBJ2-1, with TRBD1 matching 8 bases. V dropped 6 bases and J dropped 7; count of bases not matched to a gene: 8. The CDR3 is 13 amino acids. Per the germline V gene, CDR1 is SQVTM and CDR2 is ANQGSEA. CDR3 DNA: TGCAGCGTACTCGGACAGGGCGGGAATGAGCAGTTCTTC. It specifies CSVLGQGGNEQFF.

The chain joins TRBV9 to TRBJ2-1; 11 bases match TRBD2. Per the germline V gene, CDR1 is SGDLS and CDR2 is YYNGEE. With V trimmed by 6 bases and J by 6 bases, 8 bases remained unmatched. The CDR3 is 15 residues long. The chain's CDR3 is CASTAGGTSGNEQFF. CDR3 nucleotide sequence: TGTGCCAGCACCGCGGGGGGGACTAGCGGCAATGAGCAGTTCTTC. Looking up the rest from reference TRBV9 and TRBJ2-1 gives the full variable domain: DSGVTQTPKHLITATGQRVTLRCSPRSGDLSVYWYQQSLDQGLQFLIQYYNGEERAKGNILERFSAQQFPDLHSELNLSSLELGDSALYFCASTAGGTSGNEQFFGPGTRLTVL.